The 29 T cell receptor beta chains in this list originate from one sample, sequenced in a study of T cells in Graves' hyperthyroidism and ophthalmopathy. The source material, RNA transcripts, was used to amplify TCR beta CDR3 regions. Carried out on the TCR CDR3, a first-round RT-PCR used the HTBI primer set. TCRdb re-derived calls from the multiplex PCR reads in MiXCR, one entry per CDR3 protein. The sample carries about 700,000 distinct CDR3 sequences, approximately 15% recorded once. The source material was blood. These receptors all come from a woman younger than 35 with Graves' hyperthyroidism.

The chain carries TRBV5-1 and TRBJ1-5, with 9 positions matching TRBD1. Germline values: CDR1 SGHRS, CDR2 YFSETQ. This CDR3 has 22 residues. Losses at the gene ends were 4 bases for V and 1 base for J; bases not matched to a gene: 24. Here the CDR3 reads CASSRDLPGQGCALYSNQPQHF. CDR3 nucleotide sequence: TGCGCCAGCAGCCGAGACCTTCCGGGACAGGGCTGTGCCCTATACAGCAATCAGCCCCAGCATTTT.

The chain employs TRBV5-1 and TRBJ2-7, with TRBD2 matching over 8 bases. This CDR3 is built from 14 residues. V was pared by 3 bases and J by 0 bases, with 2 bases of the junction left unmatched. Germline CDR1 SGHRS, CDR2 YFSETQ. The CDR3 here is CASSYGRASYEQYF. The CDR3, as DNA: TGCGCCAGCAGCTACGGGAGGGCCTCCTACGAGCAGTACTTC.

This clonotype was found many times. V is TRBV7-2 and J is TRBJ1-2; D remains unclear. Germline CDR1 reads SGHTA; CDR2 reads FQGNSA. The V gene lost 5 bases and the J gene lost 3 bases, with 13 bases spanning the gap. The CDR3 covers 14 residues. DNA of the CDR3: TGTGCCAGCAGCCCCGGGAGGTCTCACTATGGCTACACCTTC. Protein: CASSPGRSHYGYTF.

At least ten counts were recorded for this clonotype. The chain links TRBV27 to TRBJ1-5, with D uncertain. V lost 6 bases, J lost 3 bases, and 21 bases lay in between. There are 17 residues in the CDR3. Germline assignment: CDR1 MNHEY and CDR2 SMNVEV (reference sequence). CDR3 bases: TGTGCCAGCAGCCAGACGACCGGAAGACCCAACAATCAGCCCCAGCATTTT. Protein product: CASSQTTGRPNNQPQHF.

The sample holds many counts of this clonotype. The V and J genes are TRBV27 and TRBJ2-5; TRBD1 matches 12 bases. Germline V gene data show CDR1 as MNHEY and CDR2 as SMNVEV (reference sequence). This CDR3 comprises 18 residues. The trim removed 3 bases at V and 5 bases at J, leaving 13 bases unmatched. The CDR3 region has the DNA TGTGCCAGCAGTTTTTATCGTCCGGGACAGGGGGCGAATGAGACCCAGTACTTC. Its protein product is CASSFYRPGQGANETQYF.

This clonotype appeared a few times. The chain has TRBV11-2 and TRBJ1-6; 10 positions match TRBD1. V lost 5 bases and J lost 8; bases outside the gene matches: 6. The CDR3 runs to 15 residues. The V gene's germline CDR1 is SGHAT and CDR2 FQNNGV. The CDR3 coding sequence is TGTGCCAGCAGCCGGGGGGGGACAGGGGATTCACCCCTCCACTTT. Its protein is CASSRGGTGDSPLHF.

The J gene is TRBJ2-1, the V gene TRBV4-1; 12 bases are a match to TRBD2. The CDR3 contains 15 residues. V lost 2 bases to trimming and J lost 7 bases; unmatched junction nucleotides: 3. In germline, CDR1 is MGHRA, CDR2 YSYEKL. The CDR3 nucleotides read TGCGCCAGCAGCCAAAGGACTAGCGGGACTAATGAGCAGTTCTTC. This codes for CASSQRTSGTNEQFF.

The chain couples TRBV7-3 to TRBJ2-1, with TRBD2 identical over 12 bases. The CDR3 runs 17 residues. V trimming: 5 bases; J trimming: 3 bases; junction bases outside the gene matches: 8. Germline V lookup: CDR1 SGHTA, CDR2 FQGTGA. CDR3 amino acids: CASSPRTSGDHYNEQFF. In nucleotides, the CDR3 is TGTGCCAGCAGCCCGCGGACTAGCGGGGACCACTACAATGAGCAGTTCTTC.

This clonotype appeared a few times. This sequence joins TRBV10-3 and TRBJ1-1; D remains ambiguous. This CDR3 contains 12 residues. Germline-derived CDR1 and CDR2 are ENHRY and SYGVKD. Trimming cost V 4 bases and J 3 bases, with 6 bases left between them. DNA for the CDR3: TGTGCCATCAGTGGAGGGTACACTGAAGCTTTCTTT. It yields the protein CAISGGYTEAFF.

CDR3 nucleotide sequence: TGCAGCGGTGGCGCGGGGGGCGCGGGTGGCTACACCTTC. Residues: CSGGAGGAGGYTF. This chain joins TRBV29-1 and TRBJ1-2; TRBD1 might be the D (6 bases). The length of the CDR3 is 13 residues. CDR1 is SQVTM and CDR2 is ANQGSEA in the germline V gene. The V and J ends lost 7 bases and 7 bases respectively, with 19 bases between them.

The table lists this clonotype with a few counts. The V gene is TRBV29-1, the J gene TRBJ1-2; D might be TRBD1 (5 bases). This CDR3 is built from 12 residues. Looked up from germline, CDR1 is SQVTM and CDR2 is ANQGSEA. Trimming left V 4 bases short and J 4 bases short, with 10 bases between. The CDR3 is CSVVGGLYGYTF. In nucleotides, the CDR3 is TGCAGCGTTGTGGGGGGTCTCTATGGCTACACCTTC. The entire variable domain, with the rest obtained from reference TRBV29-1 and TRBJ1-2, is as follows: SAVISQKPSRDICQRGTSLTIQCQVDSQVTMMFWYRQQPGQSLTLIATANQGSEATYESGFVIDKFPISRPNLTFSTLTVSNMSPEDSSIYLCSVVGGLYGYTFGSGTRLTVV.

Ten or more counts support this clonotype. CDR3 in amino acids: CSARPREPEQYF. CDR3 nucleotide sequence: TGCAGTGCTCGTCCAAGAGAGCCCGAGCAGTACTTC. The J gene is TRBJ2-7, the V gene TRBV20-1; D not certain. Per germline, CDR1 DFQATT and CDR2 SNEGSKA (reference sequence). The CDR3 is 12 residues long. V lost 5 bases and J 6 bases, leaving 14 bases between the germline ends.

To note about this clonotype: The junction and the germline gene differ at one end; a read error may be behind it. The chain recombines TRBV2 with TRBJ2-2, with D possibly matching TRBD2 (5 bases). Germline values: CDR1 SNHLY, CDR2 FYNNEI. The CDR3 sequence is 12 residues long. For the CDR3, the DNA is TGTGTCAGCTTAGGAGGAACCGGGGAGCTGTTTTTT. Translated: CVSLGGTGELFF.

This clonotype was counted a single time. A read error may account for a junction end that differs from germline. V is TRBV4-1 and J is TRBJ2-7, with 8 bases aligning to TRBD1. Germline loops: CDR1 MGHRA, CDR2 YSYEKL. The CDR3 is 15 residues long. CDR3 sequence reads: CASSLGQGPTGEQYF. DNA for the CDR3: TGTGCCAGCAGCCTCGGACAGGGCCCGACTGGTGAGCAGTACTTC.

This clonotype was counted ten times or more. V is TRBV2 and J is TRBJ2-7; 11 positions match TRBD2. V shed 4 bases, J shed 6 bases, and the junction held 5 bases outside the gene matches. The CDR3 sequence is 14 residues long. CDR1 SNHLY and CDR2 FYNNEI come from the germline V gene. DNA of the CDR3: TGTGCCAGCAGTGCATTAGCGGGAGGGATCGAGCAGTACTTC. It specifies CASSALAGGIEQYF.

This clonotype occurred many times. The gene calls are TRBV20-1 and TRBJ2-7; TRBD2 matches at 7 bases. Losses at the gene ends were 0 bases for V and 2 bases for J; bases not matched to a gene: 7. Germline CDR1 and CDR2: DFQATT and SNEGSKA (reference sequence). The CDR3 consists of 15 residues. CDR3 sequence reads: CSARDRLAAPYEQYF. In DNA form, the CDR3 reads TGCAGTGCTAGAGATAGGCTAGCGGCCCCCTACGAGCAGTACTTC.

The table lists this clonotype with many counts. DNA of the CDR3: TGCAGTGCTAGTACGAGGAGCGGGAGCGGCGATGAGCAGTTCTTC. Translated, it gives CSASTRSGSGDEQFF. The chain combines TRBV20-1 with TRBJ2-1; 8 nucleotides match TRBD2. Germline V gene lookup returns CDR1 DFQATT and CDR2 SNEGSKA (reference sequence). This CDR3 spans 15 amino acids. Germline trimming cut 3 bases from V and 8 bases from J; bases unmatched to any gene: 12.

This clonotype was observed at least ten times. The V and J genes are TRBV7-2 and TRBJ1-5; maybe TRBD1 (5 bases). Germline CDR1 SGHTA, CDR2 FQGNSA. The CDR3 covers 15 residues. V lost 1 base and J lost 8, with 15 bases in between. The DNA for the CDR3 is TGTGCCAGCAGCTTAGGACAGACCTTTTGGGAGCCCCAGCATTTT. It encodes CASSLGQTFWEPQHF.

This clonotype has ten or more counts. CDR3 residues: CSAPSLAVFYNEQFF. The DNA of the CDR3 is TGCAGTGCCCCATCCCTAGCGGTATTCTACAATGAGCAGTTCTTC. V and J are TRBV20-1 and TRBJ2-1, with TRBD2 matching 7 bases. The trim removed 6 bases at V and 3 bases at J, leaving 11 bases unmatched. CDR1 DFQATT and CDR2 SNEGSKA come from the germline V gene (reference sequence). The CDR3 totals 15 residues.

This clonotype occurred many times. V usage is TRBV28 and J usage is TRBJ2-3; D remains unclear. Germline CDR1 MDHEN, CDR2 SYDVKM. The CDR3 sequence is 15 residues long. Trimming stripped 4 bases from V and 0 bases from J, with 11 bases between. In DNA, the CDR3 is TGTGCCAGCAGTTGGACCCTTACTAGCACAGATACGCAGTATTTT. It yields the protein CASSWTLTSTDTQYF.

This clonotype was recorded a few times. The genes are TRBV13 and TRBJ2-1; 8 bases align to TRBD2. The CDR3 has 14 amino acids. Germline V gene lookup returns CDR1 PRHDT and CDR2 FYEKMQ (reference sequence). The V segment lost 1 base and the J segment 8 bases; nucleotides outside the gene matches: 4. The CDR3 sequence: CASSLAGGGDEQFF. DNA of the CDR3: TGTGCCAGCAGCTTAGCGGGGGGGGGAGATGAGCAGTTCTTC.

V gene TRBV19 combines with J gene TRBJ1-5; D gene uncertain. V gave up 7 bases and J gave up 3 bases, with 19 bases separating them. Germline-derived CDR1 and CDR2 are LNHDA and SQIVND (reference sequence). The CDR3 spans 16 residues. The CDR3 loop reads CASIPPGRGINQPQHF. DNA of the CDR3: TGTGCCAGTATCCCCCCGGGTCGAGGGATCAATCAGCCCCAGCATTTT.

The sample holds many counts of this clonotype. The rearrangement uses TRBV7-9 and TRBJ1-1; the match to TRBD1 covers 9 bases. The V gene end was trimmed by 5 bases and the J gene end by 3 bases; junction bases not matched to a gene: 4. Germline CDR1 SEHNR, CDR2 FQNEAQ (reference sequence). The CDR3 is made up of 14 amino acids. The CDR3 loop is CASSSRQGDTEAFF. The CDR3 DNA is TGTGCCAGCAGCAGCCGACAGGGGGACACTGAAGCTTTCTTT.

This clonotype came up many times. CDR3 region: CASSRGTPTEQYF. The CDR3 DNA sequence: TGTGCCAGTAGCAGAGGGACACCAACCGAGCAGTACTTC. The chain recombines TRBV19 with TRBJ2-7; TRBD1 might be the D (6 bases). Trimming left V 6 bases short and J 6 bases short, with 15 bases between. Germline CDR1 is LNHDA and CDR2 is SQIVND (reference sequence). The CDR3 spans 13 residues.

This clonotype was seen at least ten times. The chain recombines TRBV29-1 with TRBJ2-5, with TRBD1 identical over 7 bases. The CDR3 sequence is 13 residues long. Germline V CDR1 and CDR2: SQVTM, ANQGSEA. V lost 4 bases, J lost 9 bases, and 11 bases stayed unmatched. Here the CDR3 reads CSVAKDEGAPQYF. For the CDR3, the DNA is TGCAGCGTTGCCAAAGACGAGGGGGCTCCCCAGTACTTC.

This clonotype was observed once. With a much larger clone just one base away, this may be a read error. The rearrangement links TRBV28 to TRBJ1-5; perhaps TRBD1 as D (5 bases). The V and J ends lost 8 bases and 6 bases respectively, with 17 bases between them. Germline CDR1 reads MDHEN; CDR2 reads SYDVKM. This CDR3 has 14 amino acids. In DNA form, the CDR3 reads TGTGCCAGCCTAGGAGGGGAAGTGAGTCAGCCCCAGCATTTT. It translates to CASLGGEVSQPQHF.

The table lists this clonotype with a few counts. J is TRBJ1-1 and V is TRBV12-3 or TRBV12-4, with unresolved D. The CDR3 is 13 amino acids. V was clipped by 6 bases and J by 4 bases, with 12 bases between them. CDR3 in DNA: TGTGCCAGCAGACTTGGCATCCGCACTGAAGCTTTCTTT. Translation: CASRLGIRTEAFF.

The chain combines TRBV7-9 with TRBJ2-3; 13 bases match TRBD2. The CDR3 consists of 16 residues. The V segment lost 5 bases and the J segment 4 bases; nucleotides outside the gene matches: 6. Germline V gives CDR1 SEHNR, CDR2 FQNEAQ (reference sequence). The chain's CDR3 is CASSPRTSGSSDTQYF. CDR3 sequence (DNA): TGTGCCAGCAGCCCCCGGACTAGCGGGAGTTCAGATACGCAGTATTTT.

This clonotype was seen many times. V is TRBV6-5 and J is TRBJ2-7, with D unclear. Germline assignment: CDR1 MNHEY and CDR2 SVGAGI. This CDR3 comprises 14 residues. Trimming stripped 2 bases from V and 1 base from J, with 9 bases between. In DNA form, the CDR3 reads TGTGCCAGCAGTTACGGCGTCGGATCCTACGAGCAGTACTTC. Translated, it gives CASSYGVGSYEQYF.